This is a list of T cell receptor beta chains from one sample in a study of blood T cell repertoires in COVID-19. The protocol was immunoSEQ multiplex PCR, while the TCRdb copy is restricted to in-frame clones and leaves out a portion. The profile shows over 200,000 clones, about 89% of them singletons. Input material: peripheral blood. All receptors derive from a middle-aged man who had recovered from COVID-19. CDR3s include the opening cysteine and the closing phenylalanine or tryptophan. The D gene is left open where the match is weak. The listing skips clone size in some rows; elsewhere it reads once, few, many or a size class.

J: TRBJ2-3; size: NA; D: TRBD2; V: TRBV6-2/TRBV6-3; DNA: TGTGCCAGCAGTCTGCGGGGGATGGCGCAGTATTTT; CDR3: CASSLRGMAQYF
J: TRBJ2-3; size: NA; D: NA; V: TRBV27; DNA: TGTGCCAGCAGTCTTCGCAGGGACATGGGCACAGATACGCAGTATTTT; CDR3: CASSLRRDMGTDTQYF
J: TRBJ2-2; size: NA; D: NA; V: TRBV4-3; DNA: TGCGCCAGCAGCCAAGCTTTAGTTGGGGGCCGGGAGCTGTTTTTT; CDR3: CASSQALVGGRELFF
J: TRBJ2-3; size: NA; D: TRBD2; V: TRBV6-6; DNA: TGTGCCAGTGTAGCGGGCCTCACAGATACGCAGTATTTT; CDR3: CASVAGLTDTQYF
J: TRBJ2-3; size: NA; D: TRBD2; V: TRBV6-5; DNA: TGTGCCAGCAGTCGACTAGCCGTTAGCACAGATACGCAGTATTTT; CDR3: CASSRLAVSTDTQYF
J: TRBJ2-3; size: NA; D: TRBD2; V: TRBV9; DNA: TGTGCCAGCAGCGGGGCGGGAGGCGGCACAGATACGCAGTATTTT; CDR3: CASSGAGGGTDTQYF
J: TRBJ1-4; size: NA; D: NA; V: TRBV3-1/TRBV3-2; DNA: TGTGCCAGCAGCCAAGTCCCGACACGTGGAGAAAAACTGTTTTTT; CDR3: CASSQVPTRGEKLFF
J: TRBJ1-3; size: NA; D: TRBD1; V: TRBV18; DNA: TGTGCCAGCTCACCACTCGTTCCGGGACAGGGCGGAAACACCATATATTTT; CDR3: CASSPLVPGQGGNTIYF
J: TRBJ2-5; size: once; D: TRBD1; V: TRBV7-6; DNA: TGTGCCAGCAGCTTAGGACAGGGGCCGGCGGTAGAGACCCAGTACTTC; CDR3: CASSLGQGPAVETQYF
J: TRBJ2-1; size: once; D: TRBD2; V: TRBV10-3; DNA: TGTGCCATCAGTTCCCGAAGTGATGGGAGGGAGACCTACAATGAGCAGTTCTTC; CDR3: CAISSRSDGRETYNEQFF
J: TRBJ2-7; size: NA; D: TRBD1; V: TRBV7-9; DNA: TGTGCCAGCAGCCCGCTGGACAGGGGGTCCTACGAGCAGTACTTC; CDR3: CASSPLDRGSYEQYF
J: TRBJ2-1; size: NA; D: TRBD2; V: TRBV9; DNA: TGTGCCAGCAGCCCGGGACTAGCAGACTACAATGAGCAGTTCTTC; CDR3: CASSPGLADYNEQFF
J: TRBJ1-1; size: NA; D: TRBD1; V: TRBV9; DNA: TGTGCCAGCAGCTCCCGGACAGGGTTAGACACTGAAGCTTTCTTT; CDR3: CASSSRTGLDTEAFF
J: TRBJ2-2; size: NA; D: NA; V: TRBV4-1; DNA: TGCGCCAGCAGCCCTTCCACCGGGGAGCTGTTTTTT; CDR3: CASSPSTGELFF
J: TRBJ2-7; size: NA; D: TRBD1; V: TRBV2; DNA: TGTGCCAGCAGAGGGACAGGGTTCTACGAGCAGTACTTC; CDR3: CASRGTGFYEQYF
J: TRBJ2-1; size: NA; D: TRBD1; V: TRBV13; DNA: TGTGCCAGCAGCTCGACAGGGAATGAGCAGTTCTTC; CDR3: CASSSTGNEQFF
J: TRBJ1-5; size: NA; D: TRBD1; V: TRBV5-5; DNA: TGTGCCAGCAGCTTGTTTCGGGACAGGGGGATTGATCAGCCCCAGCATTTT; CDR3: CASSLFRDRGIDQPQHF
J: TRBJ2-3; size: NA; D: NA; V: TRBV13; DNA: TGTGCCAGCAGCTTAAGGAGAAAGGAATGGCATTTT; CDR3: CASSLRRKEWHF
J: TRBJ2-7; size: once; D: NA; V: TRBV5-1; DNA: TGCGCCAGCAGAGGAGCAGGGGCCTACGAGCAGTACTTC; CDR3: CASRGAGAYEQYF
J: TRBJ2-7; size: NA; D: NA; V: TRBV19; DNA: TGTGCCAGTAGTATTGTGGGAGGCGAGCAGTACTTC; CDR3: CASSIVGGEQYF
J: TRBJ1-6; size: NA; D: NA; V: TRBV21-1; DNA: TGTGCCAGCAGCAAAGAGGAACAGCTTTTAGATTCACCCCTCCACTTT; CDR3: CASSKEEQLLDSPLHF
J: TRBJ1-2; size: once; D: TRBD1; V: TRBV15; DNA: TGTGCCACCAGCAGAACAGGGGGCGGCTACACCTTC; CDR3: CATSRTGGGYTF
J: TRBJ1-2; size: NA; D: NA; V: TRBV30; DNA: TGTGCCTGGAGTGTGTATCTCCTCGGTTACACCTTC; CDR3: CAWSVYLLGYTF